Listed here are 18 T cell receptor beta chains from one sample, sequenced in a study of identical twins. TCRdb recomputed calls from the 5' RACE reads with MiXCR, one row per CDR3 protein. The sample lists a few hundred thousand distinct CDR3 sequences; 9.6% were seen once. The sample was also linked to a second study, of yellow fever vaccine responses in identical twins.

Sample: PBMCs. Receptors were obtained from a woman aged 18-35 years in good health.

This clonotype was detected a few times. The rearrangement links TRBV27 to TRBJ1-2; 10 bases agree with TRBD1. Germline V gene data show CDR1 as MNHEY and CDR2 as SMNVEV (reference sequence). The CDR3 sequence is 14 residues long. V trimming: 6 bases; J trimming: 4 bases; junction bases outside the gene matches: 5. The CDR3 nucleotides read TGTGCCAGCAGCCGGACAGGGGGAGTCTATGGCTACACCTTC. This encodes CASSRTGGVYGYTF.

This clonotype was found many times. The rearrangement uses TRBV5-1 and TRBJ2-7, with TRBD1 matching 7 bases. The length of the CDR3 is 15 residues. V shed 0 bases and J 3 bases; nucleotides not matched to a gene: 6. CDR1 SGHRS and CDR2 YFSETQ come from the germline V gene. The CDR3 reads CASSLDQGQLYEQYF. DNA for the CDR3: TGCGCCAGCAGCTTGGATCAGGGACAGCTCTACGAGCAGTACTTC.

Points on this clonotype: A read error may account for a junction end that differs from germline. V gene TRBV6-6 combines with J gene TRBJ2-7; tentatively, D is TRBD1 (8 bases). CDR3 length: 13 residues. CDR1 and CDR2 from the germline V gene are MNHNY and SVGAGI (reference sequence). CDR3: CASSAGQGRRGNF. The CDR3 nucleotides are TGTGCCAGCAGTGCCGGACAGGGTCGGCGGGGGAACTTC.

This sequence joins TRBV6-1 and TRBJ2-7; tentatively, D is TRBD2 (7 bases). Germline V lookup: CDR1 MNHNS, CDR2 SASEGT. This CDR3 is 14 amino acids long. Trimming removed 7 bases at V and 6 bases at J, with 19 bases between. The CDR3 DNA reads as TGTGCCAGCACTCGAAGCTCTAGGGGGGGCGAGCAGTACTTC. It specifies CASTRSSRGGEQYF.

This clonotype was picked up a small number of times. The V gene is TRBV4-3, the J gene TRBJ2-7; 8 bases line up with TRBD1. J gave up 3 bases and V 0 bases, and 7 bases lay outside the gene matches. Germline lookup yields CDR1 LGHNA and CDR2 YSLEER. The CDR3 runs 16 residues. CDR3 region: CASSQDHTGGFYEQYF. DNA for the CDR3: TGCGCCAGCAGCCAAGATCATACAGGGGGTTTCTACGAGCAGTACTTC.

This clonotype was picked up a small number of times. The rearrangement links TRBV27 to TRBJ2-1; D assignment may be TRBD1 or TRBD2 (5 bases each). The CDR3 covers 18 residues. Trimming took off 2 bases at V and 0 bases at J, with 17 bases between the two ends. Germline V gene lookup returns CDR1 MNHEY and CDR2 SMNVEV (reference sequence). The CDR3, as DNA: TGTGCCAGCAGTTTAAGGGGTCAGCGGTACAGCTCCTACAATGAGCAGTTCTTC. Translated, it gives CASSLRGQRYSSYNEQFF.

This clonotype was seen only a few times. V is TRBV27 and J is TRBJ2-1; D is unresolved. CDR1 is MNHEY and CDR2 is SMNVEV in the germline V gene (reference sequence). The V end was cut by 3 bases, the J end by 0 bases, with 12 bases between. The CDR3 has 16 amino acids. CDR3 sequence: CASSFLVSHSYNEQFF. The CDR3 DNA follows: TGTGCCAGCAGTTTTTTGGTCAGCCACTCCTACAATGAGCAGTTCTTC.

The rearrangement links TRBV6-2 or TRBV6-3 to TRBJ2-7; no reliable D call. V dropped 8 bases and J dropped 7 bases, with 15 bases sitting between them. Germline CDR1 MNHEY, CDR2 SVGEGT. The CDR3 totals 12 residues. CDR3 nucleotide sequence: TGTGCCAGCCTGGACCCACTGGGTGAGCAGTACTTC. Translated, it gives CASLDPLGEQYF.

This clonotype appeared many times. The V call is TRBV5-6, the J call TRBJ2-4; 8 bases line up with TRBD1. The germline V gene encodes CDR1 SGHDT and CDR2 YYEEEE. V trimming: 0 bases; J trimming: 6 bases; junction bases outside the gene matches: 2. This CDR3 region has 14 residues. The CDR3 region has the DNA TGTGCCAGCAGCTTGGTGGGACAGGCAAACATTCAGTACTTC. As protein: CASSLVGQANIQYF.

Ten or more counts support this clonotype. The chain carries TRBV12-3 or TRBV12-4 and TRBJ2-2; TRBD2 is a possible D gene (5 bases). V gave up 6 bases and J gave up 4 bases, with 12 bases separating them. The CDR3 runs 14 residues. The CDR3 here is CASSGPEGTGELFF. The CDR3 DNA sequence: TGTGCCAGCAGCGGTCCCGAGGGCACCGGGGAGCTGTTTTTT.

This chain uses TRBV4-1 with TRBJ2-2; the D is unclear. CDR1 and CDR2 from the germline V gene are MGHRA and YSYEKL. The length of the CDR3 is 14 residues. The ends were cut back, 0 bases at V and 1 base at J, with 3 bases in the middle. CDR3 region: CASSQERNTGELFF. In DNA, the CDR3 is TGCGCCAGCAGCCAAGAAAGGAACACCGGGGAGCTGTTTTTT.

The V gene is TRBV5-4, the J gene TRBJ2-2; TRBD1 matches 7 bases. Germline V gene sequence: CDR1 SGHNT, CDR2 YYREEE (reference sequence). With V trimmed by 4 bases and J by 1 base, 7 bases remained unmatched. The CDR3 is 16 residues long. CDR3 amino acids: CASSKTGFGNTGELFF. The CDR3, as DNA: TGTGCCAGCAGCAAGACAGGGTTTGGGAACACCGGGGAGCTGTTTTTT. Full variable domain (rest looked up from reference TRBV5-4 and TRBJ2-2): ETGVTQSPTHLIKTRGQQVTLRCSSQSGHNTVSWYQQALGQGPQFIFQYYREEENGRGNFPPRFSGLQFPNYSSELNVNALELDDSALYLCASSKTGFGNTGELFFGEGSRLTVL.

The V call is TRBV12-3 or TRBV12-4, the J call TRBJ1-6; 11 nucleotides match TRBD1. CDR3 length equals 14 residues. V lost 3 bases, J lost 10 bases, and 2 bases stayed unmatched. The CDR3 region is CASSLRTGGSPLHF. CDR3 coding DNA: TGTGCCAGCAGTTTGCGGACAGGGGGCTCACCCCTCCACTTT.

This clonotype has a count of ten or more. The V gene is TRBV5-1, the J gene TRBJ2-5, with D unresolved. Trimming took off 1 base at V and 5 bases at J, with 9 bases between the two ends. Germline assignment: CDR1 SGHRS and CDR2 YFSETQ. This CDR3 region has 13 residues. The CDR3 DNA follows: TGCGCCAGCAGCTTGACATTGGGGGAGACCCAGTACTTC. Translated, it gives CASSLTLGETQYF.

The chain uses TRBV29-1 and TRBJ1-5; D not resolved. This CDR3 is 12 amino acids long. Germline-derived CDR1 and CDR2 are SQVTM and ANQGSEA. With 3 bases removed from V and 9 bases from J, the gap between germline ends came to 12 bases. For the CDR3, the DNA is TGCAGCGTTGATGTCGGCGGACCGCCCCAGCATTTT. Translation: CSVDVGGPPQHF.

The chain recombines TRBV24-1 with TRBJ2-1; the D gene is possibly TRBD2 (6 bases). This CDR3 is built from 13 residues. The germline V and J ends were trimmed by 7 bases and 7 bases, with 13 bases remaining between them. Looked up from germline, CDR1 is KGHDR and CDR2 is SFDVKD. The CDR3 sequence is CATSPGLYNEQFF. In nucleotides, the CDR3 is TGTGCCACCAGCCCGGGACTGTATAATGAGCAGTTCTTC.

The CDR3 DNA is TGTGCCAGCAGTCTGACCCTCCGGGACAGGGGATTCGAGCAGTACTTC. Its protein is CASSLTLRDRGFEQYF. The chain uses TRBV6-2 or TRBV6-3 and TRBJ2-7; TRBD1 matches 10 bases. With 5 bases clipped from V and 6 bases from J, the junction kept 13 bases outside the gene matches. This CDR3 region has 16 residues. Germline V lookup: CDR1 MNHEY, CDR2 SVGEGT.

This clonotype was found a few times. The chain employs TRBV5-1 and TRBJ2-7; unclear D gene. V was trimmed by 0 bases and J by 1 base, leaving 11 bases between them. This CDR3 comprises 15 residues. Germline lookup yields CDR1 SGHRS and CDR2 YFSETQ. The CDR3 sequence is CASSLGRTQSYEQYF. Here the CDR3 DNA reads TGCGCCAGCAGCTTGGGTCGGACCCAATCCTACGAGCAGTACTTC.